A single sample gave rise to the 18 T cell receptor beta chains below, sequenced in a study of glioma-infiltrating T cells after dendritic cell vaccination (dated by TCRdb to 2016 to 2018). The label giving this sample's time point can be read as: after dendritic cell vaccination, including at tumor progression/relapse. Library generation was performed with the immunoSEQ multiplex PCR assay. This is the immuneACCESS table as TCRdb keeps it, with only in-frame sequences that have V and J called. A part of the clones is gone; compared with another copy, unresolved V genes explain less than half, and the rest is unexplained. The sample table records 90,000 to 95,000 clones; roughly four fifths of these occur just once. The ten largest clones add up to roughly 2% of the sample. Sequenced here: blood, sampled after dendritic cell vaccination. The origin of the receptors is a human donor with glioblastoma.

CDR3 in amino acids: CASSIAGGIGDTQYF. For the CDR3, the DNA is TGTGCCAGTAGTATAGCAGGGGGCATTGGAGATACGCAGTATTTT. The rearrangement uses TRBV19 and TRBJ2-3, with 8 bases fitting TRBD1. The CDR3 covers 15 residues. Germline CDR1 and CDR2: LNHDA and SQIVND (reference sequence). Trimming took 1 base from V and 5 from J; bases not matched to a gene: 5. Full variable domain (rest looked up from reference TRBV19 and TRBJ2-3): DGGITQSPKYLFRKEGQNVTLSCEQNLNHDAMYWYRQDPGQGLRLIYYSQIVNDFQKGDIAEGYSVSREKKESFPLTVTSAQKNPTAFYLCASSIAGGIGDTQYFGPGTRLTVL.

This chain connects TRBV5-1 to TRBJ2-2; no clear D. The CDR3 runs 16 residues. Germline V gene sequence: CDR1 SGHRS, CDR2 YFSETQ. Trimming stripped 0 bases from V and 3 bases from J, with 12 bases between. CDR3 residues: CASSLGGSEYTGELFF. The CDR3 DNA reads as TGCGCCAGCAGCTTGGGAGGCAGCGAATACACCGGGGAGCTGTTTTTT.

The chain employs TRBV9 and TRBJ2-2; possible D gene TRBD1, 5 bases. The length of the CDR3 is 19 residues. Germline CDR1 and CDR2: SGDLS and YYNGEE. V was trimmed by 1 base and J by 1 base, leaving 20 bases between them. The CDR3 region is CASSVSLGRVLVNTGELFF. In DNA, the CDR3 is TGTGCCAGCAGCGTAAGCTTGGGCAGGGTGCTGGTGAACACCGGGGAGCTGTTTTTT. Supplemented by reference TRBV9 and TRBJ2-2, the full variable domain reads DSGVTQTPKHLITATGQRVTLRCSPRSGDLSVYWYQQSLDQGLQFLIQYYNGEERAKGNILERFSAQQFPDLHSELNLSSLELGDSALYFCASSVSLGRVLVNTGELFFGEGSRLTVL.

The V call is TRBV5-1, the J call TRBJ2-5; weak D call: TRBD2 (5 bases). Germline CDR1 is SGHRS and CDR2 is YFSETQ. There are 14 residues in the CDR3. With 2 bases removed from V and 5 bases from J, the gap between germline ends came to 13 bases. The DNA for the CDR3 is TGCGCCAGCAGCTTCGGGAACGATCAGGAGACCCAGTACTTC. This codes for CASSFGNDQETQYF. Based on the CDR3 plus reference TRBV5-1 and TRBJ2-5, the full variable domain is KAGVTQTPRYLIKTRGQQVTLSCSPISGHRSVSWYQQTPGQGLQFLFEYFSETQRNKGNFPGRFSGRQFSNSRSEMNVSTLELGDSALYLCASSFGNDQETQYFGPGTRLLVL.

This clone was counted only a few times. The chain uses TRBV7-9 and TRBJ2-1; 7 bases align to TRBD2. With V trimmed by 5 bases and J by 4 bases, 14 bases remained unmatched. Germline values: CDR1 SEHNR, CDR2 FQNEAQ (reference sequence). CDR3 size: 17 residues. CDR3 nucleotide sequence: TGTGCCAGCAGCCCCCGGGGCGGGGGATCGGCATACAATGAGCAGTTCTTC. Protein sequence: CASSPRGGGSAYNEQFF.

The V call is TRBV28, the J call TRBJ1-5; perhaps TRBD1 as D (5 bases). V dropped 3 bases and J dropped 7 bases, with 19 bases sitting between them. The CDR3 is made up of 16 amino acids. Germline V lookup: CDR1 MDHEN, CDR2 SYDVKM. The DNA for the CDR3 is TGTGCCAGCAGTTTTTCGACTTTAGGGGCCGGGCAGCCCCAGCATTTT. It is translated as CASSFSTLGAGQPQHF.

V is TRBV29-1 and J is TRBJ2-2; D is undetermined. The CDR3 is 13 amino acids. V dropped 5 bases and J dropped 3 bases, with 10 bases sitting between them. Germline assignment: CDR1 SQVTM and CDR2 ANQGSEA. CDR3 sequence reads: CSVQLPYTGELFF. The CDR3 DNA reads TGCAGCGTTCAACTACCGTACACCGGGGAGCTGTTTTTT.

The genes are TRBV10-3 and TRBJ1-5, with D unclear. With 8 bases removed from V and 2 bases from J, the gap between germline ends came to 16 bases. Germline-derived CDR1 and CDR2 are ENHRY and SYGVKD. CDR3 length: 15 residues. The CDR3 DNA is TGTGCCATCCAAGCCACCCTCGGAGGCAATCAGCCCCAGCATTTT. This gives the protein CAIQATLGGNQPQHF.

The J gene is TRBJ2-5, the V gene TRBV5-4; 8 bases match TRBD2. In germline, CDR1 is SGHNT, CDR2 YYREEE (reference sequence). The CDR3 length is 16 residues. The J segment lost 7 bases and the V segment lost 0 bases, leaving 11 bases of the junction unmatched. The chain's CDR3 is CASSLGSGAQSGTQYF. CDR3 bases: TGTGCCAGCAGCTTGGGTAGCGGGGCCCAATCAGGGACCCAGTACTTC.

The chain uses TRBV6-1 and TRBJ2-7; D not certain. The germline V gene has CDR1 MNHNS and CDR2 SASEGT. The CDR3 has 14 residues. V gave up 4 bases and J gave up 1 base, with 11 bases separating them. The CDR3 here is CASSGGVLSYEQYF. The CDR3 DNA follows: TGTGCCAGCAGTGGAGGAGTCCTATCCTACGAGCAGTACTTC.

The chain has TRBV5-1 and TRBJ1-2, with a tentative D call TRBD1 (5 bases). Per the germline V gene, CDR1 is SGHRS and CDR2 is YFSETQ. The CDR3 sequence is 14 residues long. The ends were cut back, 6 bases at V and 0 bases at J, with 12 bases in the middle. The CDR3 nucleotides are TGCGCCAGCACCCCGGACAACACTAACTATGGCTACACCTTC. Its protein product is CASTPDNTNYGYTF.

The chain links TRBV21-1 to TRBJ2-1; no DNA check was done on the table's D call, TRBD2. TRBV21-1 is an annotated pseudogene. The CDR3 consists of 20 residues. The CDR3 protein is CASSKGGGDPEQHKNNEQFF. The CDR3 DNA is TGTGCCAGCAGCAAGGGGGGGGGAGATCCCGAACAACACAAAAACAATGAGCAGTTCTTC.

The chain links TRBV9 to TRBJ2-1; 9 nucleotides agree with TRBD2. CDR3 length: 16 amino acids. V lost 0 bases to trimming and J lost 0 bases; unmatched junction nucleotides: 1. Germline CDR1 reads SGDLS; CDR2 reads YYNGEE. DNA of the CDR3: TGTGCCAGCAGCGTAGGTAGCGGGAGCTCCTACAATGAGCAGTTCTTC. As protein: CASSVGSGSSYNEQFF.

The chain combines TRBV5-8 with TRBJ1-1, with 7 positions matching TRBD1. Per the germline V gene, CDR1 is SGHTS and CDR2 is YDEGEE. The CDR3 covers 16 residues. J lost 0 bases, V lost 2 bases, and 7 bases had no gene match. The CDR3 nucleotides are TGTGCCAGCAGCTTAGGACAGGCGGTGCTGAACACTGAAGCTTTCTTT. Translation: CASSLGQAVLNTEAFF.

The chain is built from TRBV10-3 and TRBJ2-2; 8 bases align to TRBD1. V shed 10 bases and J 6 bases; nucleotides not matched to a gene: 4. The CDR3 is made up of 12 amino acids. CDR1 ENHRY and CDR2 SYGVKD come from the germline V gene. The CDR3 region has the DNA TGTGCCACTCACAGGGGGGCCGGGGAGCTGTTTTTT. It codes for CATHRGAGELFF.

The V gene is TRBV11-2, the J gene TRBJ2-3; 8 nucleotides align to TRBD2. Unmatched junction bases numbered 2, after V lost 3 bases and J lost 6 bases. Germline loops: CDR1 SGHAT, CDR2 FQNNGV. The CDR3 consists of 13 residues. In DNA, the CDR3 is TGTGCCAGCAGCTTCTCGGGAGGGGATACGCAGTATTTT. This gives the protein CASSFSGGDTQYF.

The chain is built from TRBV6-1 and TRBJ2-7, with 10 bases identical to TRBD1. The CDR3 loop spans 15 amino acids. CDR1 is MNHNS, CDR2 SASEGT, per germline. Germline trimming cut 6 bases from V and 1 base from J; bases unmatched to any gene: 6. In DNA, the CDR3 is TGTGCCAGCAGCCGAGGACAGGGGGGGTCCTACGAGCAGTACGTC. This gives the protein CASSRGQGGSYEQYV.

The CDR3 loop is CASSLRGLHQPQHF. CDR3 DNA sequence: TGTGCCAGCAGCCTCCGGGGGTTACATCAGCCCCAGCATTTT. The V gene is TRBV5-6, the J gene TRBJ1-5; D might be TRBD1 (5 bases). The germline CDR1 and CDR2 sequences are SGHDT and YYEEEE. V was pared by 4 bases and J by 5 bases, with 13 bases between. The CDR3 runs to 14 residues.